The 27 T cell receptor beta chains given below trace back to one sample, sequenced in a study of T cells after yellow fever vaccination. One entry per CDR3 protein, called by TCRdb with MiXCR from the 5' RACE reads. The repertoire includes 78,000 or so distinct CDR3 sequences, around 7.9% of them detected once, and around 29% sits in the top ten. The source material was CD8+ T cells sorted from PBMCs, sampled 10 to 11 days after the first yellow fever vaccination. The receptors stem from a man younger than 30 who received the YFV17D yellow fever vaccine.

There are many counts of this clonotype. The chain's CDR3 is CASSFQDGSGNTIYF. In DNA, the CDR3 is TGTGCCAGTAGTTTCCAAGACGGCTCTGGAAACACCATATATTTT. The rearrangement links TRBV19 to TRBJ1-3; D remains unclear. Trimming took off 5 bases at V and 0 bases at J, with 11 bases between the two ends. CDR3 size: 15 residues. Germline V CDR1 and CDR2: LNHDA, SQIVND (reference sequence).

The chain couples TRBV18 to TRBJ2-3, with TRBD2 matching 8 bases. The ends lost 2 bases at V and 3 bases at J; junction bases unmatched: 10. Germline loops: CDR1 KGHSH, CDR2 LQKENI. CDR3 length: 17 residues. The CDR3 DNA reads TGTGCCAGCTCACCAAACACCGGGGGGGCCGTAACAGATACGCAGTATTTT. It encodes CASSPNTGGAVTDTQYF.

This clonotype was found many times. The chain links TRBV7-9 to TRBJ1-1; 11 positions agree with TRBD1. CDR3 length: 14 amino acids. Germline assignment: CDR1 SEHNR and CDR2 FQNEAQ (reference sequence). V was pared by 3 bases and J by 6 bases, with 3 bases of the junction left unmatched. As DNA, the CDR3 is TGTGCCAGCAGCTTGGGGGGACAGGGGGCTGAAGCTTTCTTT. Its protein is CASSLGGQGAEAFF.

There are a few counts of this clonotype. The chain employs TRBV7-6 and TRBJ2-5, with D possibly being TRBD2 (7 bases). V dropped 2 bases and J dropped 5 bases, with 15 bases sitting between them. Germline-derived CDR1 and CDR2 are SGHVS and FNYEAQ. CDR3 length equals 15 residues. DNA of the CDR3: TGTGCCAGCAGCTTATCTCCGGGGGGCAGGGAGACCCAGTACTTC. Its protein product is CASSLSPGGRETQYF.

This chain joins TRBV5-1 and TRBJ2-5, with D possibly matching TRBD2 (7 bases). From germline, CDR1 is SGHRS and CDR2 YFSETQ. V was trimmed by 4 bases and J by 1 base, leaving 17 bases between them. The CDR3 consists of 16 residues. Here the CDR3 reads CASSLFGAGAQETQYF. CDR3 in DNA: TGCGCCAGCAGCCTCTTCGGGGCGGGGGCCCAAGAGACCCAGTACTTC.

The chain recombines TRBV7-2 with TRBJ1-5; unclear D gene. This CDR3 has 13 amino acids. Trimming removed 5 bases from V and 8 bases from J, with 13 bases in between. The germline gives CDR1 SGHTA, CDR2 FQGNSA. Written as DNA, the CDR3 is TGTGCCAGCAGCGGTTCCCCAATAGAGCCCCAGCATTTT. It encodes CASSGSPIEPQHF.

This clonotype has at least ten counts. The CDR3 nucleotides are TGTGCCAGCAGTTTGGCTAGCGGCTCCTACGAGCAGTACTTC. This codes for CASSLASGSYEQYF. The chain links TRBV12-3 or TRBV12-4 to TRBJ2-7, with TRBD2 identical over 7 bases. This CDR3 is built from 14 residues. V gave up 3 bases and J gave up 0 bases; unmatched junction bases: 2.

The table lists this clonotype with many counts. Written as DNA, the CDR3 is TGTGCCAGCAGTTACTCGTCGGGGCAGGGGGAAAGCAATCAGCCCCAGCATTTT. This sequence encodes CASSYSSGQGESNQPQHF. The chain carries TRBV6-2 or TRBV6-3 and TRBJ1-5; 7 positions agree with TRBD1. Germline V gene data show CDR1 as MNHEY and CDR2 as SVGEGT. Germline trimming cut 0 bases from V and 1 base from J; bases unmatched to any gene: 9. This CDR3 region has 18 residues.

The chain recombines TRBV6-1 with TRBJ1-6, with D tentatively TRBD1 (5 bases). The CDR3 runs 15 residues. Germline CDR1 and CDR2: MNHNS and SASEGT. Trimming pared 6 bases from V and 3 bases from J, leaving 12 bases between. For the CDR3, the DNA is TGTGCCAGCAGACCCATACAGGACTATAATTCACCCCTCCACTTT. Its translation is CASRPIQDYNSPLHF.

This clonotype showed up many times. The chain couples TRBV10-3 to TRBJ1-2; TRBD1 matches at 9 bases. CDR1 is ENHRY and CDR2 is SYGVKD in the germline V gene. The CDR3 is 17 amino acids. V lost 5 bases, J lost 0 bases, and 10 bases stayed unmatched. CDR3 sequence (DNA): TGTGCCATCAGTCATCAAGGACAGGGGCTTACTAACTATGGCTACACCTTC. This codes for CAISHQGQGLTNYGYTF.

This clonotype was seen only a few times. The CDR3 loop is CASSLSHPGLTATEAFF. The DNA for the CDR3 is TGCGCCAGCAGCCTCTCCCACCCCGGGCTGACCGCCACTGAAGCTTTCTTT. The chain uses TRBV4-3 and TRBJ1-1; D gene ambiguous. This CDR3 is built from 17 residues. V dropped 4 bases and J dropped 4 bases, with 22 bases sitting between them. Per germline, CDR1 LGHNA and CDR2 YSLEER.

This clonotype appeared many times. The CDR3 is CASAARGVDGYTF. DNA for the CDR3: TGTGCCAGCGCGGCCCGGGGAGTAGATGGCTACACCTTC. The chain uses TRBV7-9 and TRBJ1-2; D gene uncertain. With 8 bases removed from V and 6 bases from J, the gap between germline ends came to 16 bases. The CDR3 length is 13 residues. Germline V gene data show CDR1 as SEHNR and CDR2 as FQNEAQ (reference sequence).

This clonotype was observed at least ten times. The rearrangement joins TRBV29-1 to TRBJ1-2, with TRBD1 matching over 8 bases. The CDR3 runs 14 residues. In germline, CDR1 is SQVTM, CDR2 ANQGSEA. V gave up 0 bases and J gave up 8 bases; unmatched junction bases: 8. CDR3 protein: CSVEDRGQGGGYTF. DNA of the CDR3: TGCAGCGTTGAAGATCGAGGACAGGGTGGAGGCTACACCTTC. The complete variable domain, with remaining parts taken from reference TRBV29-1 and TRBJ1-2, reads SAVISQKPSRDICQRGTSLTIQCQVDSQVTMMFWYRQQPGQSLTLIATANQGSEATYESGFVIDKFPISRPNLTFSTLTVSNMSPEDSSIYLCSVEDRGQGGGYTFGSGTRLTVV.

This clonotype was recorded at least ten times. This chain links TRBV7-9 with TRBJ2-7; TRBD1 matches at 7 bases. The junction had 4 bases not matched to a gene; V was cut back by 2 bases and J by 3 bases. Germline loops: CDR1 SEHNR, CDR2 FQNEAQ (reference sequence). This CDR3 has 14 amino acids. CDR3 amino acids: CASSLSGQIYEQYV. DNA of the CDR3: TGTGCCAGCAGCTTATCGGGACAGATCTACGAGCAGTACGTC.

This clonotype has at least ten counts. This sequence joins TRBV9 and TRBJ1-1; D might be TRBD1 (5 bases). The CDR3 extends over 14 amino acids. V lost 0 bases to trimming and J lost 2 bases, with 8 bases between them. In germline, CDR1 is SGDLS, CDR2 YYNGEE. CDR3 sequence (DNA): TGTGCCAGCAGCGTAGGATGGGGCAACACTGAAGCTTTCTTT. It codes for CASSVGWGNTEAFF. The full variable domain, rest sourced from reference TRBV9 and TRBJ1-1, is DSGVTQTPKHLITATGQRVTLRCSPRSGDLSVYWYQQSLDQGLQFLIQYYNGEERAKGNILERFSAQQFPDLHSELNLSSLELGDSALYFCASSVGWGNTEAFFGQGTRLTVV.

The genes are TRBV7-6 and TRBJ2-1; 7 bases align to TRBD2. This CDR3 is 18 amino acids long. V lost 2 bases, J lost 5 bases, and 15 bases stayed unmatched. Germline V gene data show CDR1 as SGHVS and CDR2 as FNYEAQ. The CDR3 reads CASSLRLAANRPNNEQFF. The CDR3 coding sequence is TGTGCCAGCAGCTTACGACTAGCTGCGAATCGGCCGAACAATGAGCAGTTCTTC.

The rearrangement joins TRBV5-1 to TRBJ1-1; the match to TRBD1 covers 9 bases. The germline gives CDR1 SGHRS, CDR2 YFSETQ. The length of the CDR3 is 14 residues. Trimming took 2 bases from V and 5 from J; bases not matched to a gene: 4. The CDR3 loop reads CASSLQGALTEAFF. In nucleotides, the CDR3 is TGCGCCAGCAGCTTACAGGGGGCATTGACTGAAGCTTTCTTT.

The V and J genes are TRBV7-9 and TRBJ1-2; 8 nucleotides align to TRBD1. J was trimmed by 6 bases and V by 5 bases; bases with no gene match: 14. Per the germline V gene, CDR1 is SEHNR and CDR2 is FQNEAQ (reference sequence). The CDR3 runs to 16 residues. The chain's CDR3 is CASSAAGPGGADGYTF. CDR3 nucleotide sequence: TGTGCCAGCAGCGCGGCTGGCCCAGGGGGCGCGGATGGCTACACCTTC.

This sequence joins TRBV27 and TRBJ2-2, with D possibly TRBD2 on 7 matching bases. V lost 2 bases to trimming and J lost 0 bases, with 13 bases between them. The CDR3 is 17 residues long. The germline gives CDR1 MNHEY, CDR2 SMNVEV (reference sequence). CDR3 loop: CASSLAGAGPNTGELFF. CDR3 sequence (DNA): TGTGCCAGCAGTTTAGCGGGGGCAGGTCCGAACACCGGGGAGCTGTTTTTT.

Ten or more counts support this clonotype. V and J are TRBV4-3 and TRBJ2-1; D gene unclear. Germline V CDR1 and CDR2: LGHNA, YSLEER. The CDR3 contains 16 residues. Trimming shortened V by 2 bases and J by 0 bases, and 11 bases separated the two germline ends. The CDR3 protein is CASSQTPRSSYNEQFF. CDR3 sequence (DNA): TGCGCCAGCAGCCAAACCCCCCGGAGCTCCTACAATGAGCAGTTCTTC.

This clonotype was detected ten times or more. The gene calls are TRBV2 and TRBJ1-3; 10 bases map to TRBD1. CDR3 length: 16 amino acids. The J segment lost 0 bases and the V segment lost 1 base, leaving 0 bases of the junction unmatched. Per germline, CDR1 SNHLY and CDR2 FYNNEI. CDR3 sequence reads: CASSEGTGGSGNTIYF. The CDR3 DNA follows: TGTGCCAGCAGTGAAGGGACAGGGGGCTCTGGAAACACCATATATTTT.

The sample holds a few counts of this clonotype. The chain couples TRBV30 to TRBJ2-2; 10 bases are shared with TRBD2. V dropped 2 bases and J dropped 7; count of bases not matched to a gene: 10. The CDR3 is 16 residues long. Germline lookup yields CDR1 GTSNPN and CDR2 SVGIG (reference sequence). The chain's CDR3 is CAWSPSGGIHSGELFF. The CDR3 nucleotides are TGTGCCTGGAGTCCTAGCGGGGGCATCCATAGCGGGGAGCTGTTTTTT.

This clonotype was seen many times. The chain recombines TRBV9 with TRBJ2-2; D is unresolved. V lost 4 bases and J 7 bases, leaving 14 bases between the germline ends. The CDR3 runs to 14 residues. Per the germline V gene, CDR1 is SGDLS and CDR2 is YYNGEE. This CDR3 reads CASSLGVSGGELFF. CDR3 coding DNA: TGTGCCAGCAGCCTAGGCGTGTCAGGCGGGGAGCTGTTTTTT. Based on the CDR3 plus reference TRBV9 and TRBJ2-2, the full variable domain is DSGVTQTPKHLITATGQRVTLRCSPRSGDLSVYWYQQSLDQGLQFLIQYYNGEERAKGNILERFSAQQFPDLHSELNLSSLELGDSALYFCASSLGVSGGELFFGEGSRLTVL.

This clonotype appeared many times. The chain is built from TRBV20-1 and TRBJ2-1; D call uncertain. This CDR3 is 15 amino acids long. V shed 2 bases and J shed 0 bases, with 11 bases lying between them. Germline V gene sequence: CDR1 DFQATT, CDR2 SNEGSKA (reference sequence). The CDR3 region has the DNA TGCAGTGCTAGACCTCTATCGAGCTCCTACAATGAGCAGTTCTTC. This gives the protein CSARPLSSSYNEQFF.

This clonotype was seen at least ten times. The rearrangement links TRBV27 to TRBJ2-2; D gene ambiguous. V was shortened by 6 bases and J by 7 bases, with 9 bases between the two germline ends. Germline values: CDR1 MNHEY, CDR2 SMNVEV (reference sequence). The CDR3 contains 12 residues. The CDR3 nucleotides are TGTGCCAGCAGCTCTTTTGGCGGGGAGCTGTTTTTT. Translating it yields CASSSFGGELFF.

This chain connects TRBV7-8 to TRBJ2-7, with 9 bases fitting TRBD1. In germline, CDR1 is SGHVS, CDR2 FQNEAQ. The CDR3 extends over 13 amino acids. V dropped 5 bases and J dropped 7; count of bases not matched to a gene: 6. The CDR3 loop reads CASSPTGGWEQYV. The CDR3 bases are TGTGCCAGCAGCCCTACAGGGGGCTGGGAGCAGTACGTC.

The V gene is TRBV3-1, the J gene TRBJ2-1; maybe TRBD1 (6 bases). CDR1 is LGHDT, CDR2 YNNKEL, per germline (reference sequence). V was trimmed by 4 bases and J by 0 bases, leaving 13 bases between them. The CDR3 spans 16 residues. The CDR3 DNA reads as TGTGCCAGCAGCCCACAGGGCCGGAGCTCCTACAATGAGCAGTTCTTC. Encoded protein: CASSPQGRSSYNEQFF.